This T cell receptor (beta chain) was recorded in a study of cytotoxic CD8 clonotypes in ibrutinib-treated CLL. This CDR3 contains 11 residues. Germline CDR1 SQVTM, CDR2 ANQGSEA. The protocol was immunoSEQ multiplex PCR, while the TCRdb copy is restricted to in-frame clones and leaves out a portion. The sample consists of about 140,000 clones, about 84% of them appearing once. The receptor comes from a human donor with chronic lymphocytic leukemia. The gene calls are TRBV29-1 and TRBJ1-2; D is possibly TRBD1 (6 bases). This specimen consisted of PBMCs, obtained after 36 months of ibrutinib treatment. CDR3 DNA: TGCACCGGGGACACCTACTATGGCTACACCTTC. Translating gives CTGDTYYGYTF.